Below are 24 T cell receptor beta chains sequenced from a single sample in a study of T cell responses to AZD1222 COVID-19 vaccine. The method was immunoSEQ multiplex PCR; TCRdb's version includes in-frame clones alone and lacks a portion of them. The data contain some 120,000 clones, roughly 84% of them singletons. Sequencing used peripheral blood, obtained 28 days after the second AZD1222 dose. All receptors derive from an adult who received the AZD1222 COVID-19 vaccine.

This chain connects TRBV7-2 to TRBJ1-6, with 7 bases matching TRBD1. The CDR3 has 18 residues. Germline lookup yields CDR1 SGHTA and CDR2 FQGNSA. V was clipped by 1 base and J by 0 bases; unmatched bases: 6. The DNA of the CDR3 is TGTGCCAGCAGCTTAGTAGGACAGGTTAGCTCCTATAATTCACCCCTCCACTTT. Translation gives CASSLVGQVSSYNSPLHF.

The genes are TRBV27 and TRBJ1-1; possibly TRBD1 for D (5 bases). Germline CDR1 is MNHEY and CDR2 is SMNVEV (reference sequence). The CDR3 has 11 amino acids. With 6 bases removed from V and 5 bases from J, the gap between germline ends came to 7 bases. CDR3 amino acids: CASRSGTEAFF. CDR3 DNA: TGTGCCAGCAGGTCAGGGACTGAAGCTTTCTTT.

The rearrangement uses TRBV6-5 and TRBJ1-2; possible D gene TRBD1, 6 bases. Trimming left V 10 bases short and J 4 bases short, with 19 bases between. The CDR3 runs to 14 residues. From germline, CDR1 is MNHEY and CDR2 SVGAGI. The chain's CDR3 is CATALGGLPYGYTF. The CDR3 nucleotides are TGTGCCACCGCCTTAGGGGGACTCCCCTATGGCTACACCTTC.

The rearrangement uses TRBV2 and TRBJ1-2; a weak D match, TRBD1 (6 bases). The CDR3 spans 14 residues. Germline CDR1 SNHLY, CDR2 FYNNEI. V was trimmed by 5 bases and J by 4 bases, leaving 14 bases between them. CDR3 residues: CASSHETGAYGYTF. The CDR3 region has the DNA TGTGCCAGCAGTCACGAGACAGGAGCCTATGGCTACACCTTC.

The chain employs TRBV6-5 and TRBJ1-1, with D possibly being TRBD1 (5 bases). Germline CDR1 and CDR2: MNHEY and SVGAGI. Trimming stripped 6 bases from V and 4 bases from J, with 12 bases between. This CDR3 has 13 residues. CDR3 sequence: CASREARGTEAFF. The DNA for the CDR3 is TGTGCCAGCAGGGAGGCGAGGGGCACTGAAGCTTTCTTT.

V gene TRBV4-2 combines with J gene TRBJ2-5; D remains unclear. This CDR3 spans 16 amino acids. Looked up from germline, CDR1 is LGHNA and CDR2 is YNFKEQ. Trimming cost V 0 bases and J 2 bases, with 13 bases left between them. CDR3: CASSQDGQMGQETQYF. The CDR3 nucleotides read TGTGCCAGCAGCCAAGATGGCCAGATGGGTCAAGAGACCCAGTACTTC.

The rearrangement links TRBV19 to TRBJ1-2; weak D call: TRBD1 (5 bases). The CDR3 loop spans 12 amino acids. The V end lost 5 bases, the J end lost 8 bases, and 12 bases lay between the germline ends. Per the germline V gene, CDR1 is LNHDA and CDR2 is SQIVND (reference sequence). Here the CDR3 reads CASSFRGSGYTF. In DNA, the CDR3 is TGTGCCAGTAGTTTCCGGGGGAGCGGCTACACCTTC. Full variable domain (outside the CDR3, taken from reference TRBV19 and TRBJ1-2): DGGITQSPKYLFRKEGQNVTLSCEQNLNHDAMYWYRQDPGQGLRLIYYSQIVNDFQKGDIAEGYSVSREKKESFPLTVTSAQKNPTAFYLCASSFRGSGYTFGSGTRLTVV.

The chain carries TRBV5-1 and TRBJ1-4; D is unresolved. The CDR3 sequence is 16 residues long. Germline CDR1 SGHRS, CDR2 YFSETQ. Trimming took off 5 bases at V and 2 bases at J, with 16 bases between the two ends. CDR3 DNA sequence: TGCGCCAGCAGTTTAACTCCGACGGGCACTAATGAAAAACTGTTTTTT. This encodes CASSLTPTGTNEKLFF. The entire variable domain, with the rest obtained from reference TRBV5-1 and TRBJ1-4, is as follows: KAGVTQTPRYLIKTRGQQVTLSCSPISGHRSVSWYQQTPGQGLQFLFEYFSETQRNKGNFPGRFSGRQFSNSRSEMNVSTLELGDSALYLCASSLTPTGTNEKLFFGSGTQLSVL.

V gene TRBV10-3 combines with J gene TRBJ2-5, with 12 bases matching TRBD1. Per the germline V gene, CDR1 is ENHRY and CDR2 is SYGVKD. Unmatched junction bases numbered 3, after V lost 5 bases and J lost 5 bases. This CDR3 spans 14 amino acids. CDR3 DNA sequence: TGTGCCATCAGTTCCGGGACAGGGGGCGAGACCCAGTACTTC. This codes for CAISSGTGGETQYF.

V and J are TRBV7-9 and TRBJ2-7; D is unresolved. V dropped 5 bases and J dropped 2 bases, with 16 bases sitting between them. Germline CDR1 is SEHNR and CDR2 is FQNEAQ (reference sequence). The CDR3 contains 15 residues. The CDR3 region has the DNA TGTGCCAGCAGCGCAGTGACCCTTAGAACCTACGAGCAGTACTTC. Amino acid sequence: CASSAVTLRTYEQYF. The full variable domain, completed using reference TRBV7-9 and TRBJ2-7, is DTGVSQNPRHKITKRGQNVTFRCDPISEHNRLYWYRQTLGQGPEFLTYFQNEAQLEKSRLLSDRFSAERPKGSFSTLEIQRTEQGDSAMYLCASSAVTLRTYEQYFGPGTRLTVT.

The genes are TRBV5-5 and TRBJ2-3; D is unclear. This CDR3 is built from 17 residues. Looked up from germline, CDR1 is SGHKS and CDR2 is YYEKEE (reference sequence). Trimming took off 4 bases at V and 2 bases at J, with 20 bases between the two ends. As DNA, the CDR3 is TGTGCCAGCAGCCTAGGGCCAAGTTCTAGATTCACAGATACGCAGTATTTT. Residues: CASSLGPSSRFTDTQYF.

This sequence joins TRBV9 and TRBJ2-1; no firm D call. The germline gives CDR1 SGDLS, CDR2 YYNGEE. The CDR3 runs 16 residues. V shed 3 bases and J shed 5 bases, with 18 bases lying between them. CDR3 in amino acids: CASSESPVTSHNEQFF. The CDR3 DNA reads TGTGCCAGCAGCGAAAGCCCAGTCACTTCACACAATGAGCAGTTCTTC.

Details on this clone: The same CDR3 can be traced to other DNA sequences in this sample. The chain employs TRBV12-3 or TRBV12-4 and TRBJ1-5; TRBD1 is a possible D gene (5 bases). Deletions cut 2 bases from V and 7 bases from J, with 9 bases between. The CDR3 spans 13 residues. The CDR3 nucleotides read TGTGCCAGCAGTTTAAAGGGGAACCAGCCCCAGCATTTT. It translates to CASSLKGNQPQHF.

The V call is TRBV29-1, the J call TRBJ1-1, with D possibly TRBD1 on 5 matching bases. Germline V lookup: CDR1 SQVTM, CDR2 ANQGSEA. This CDR3 is 14 amino acids long. Trimming took 3 bases from V and 0 from J, leaving 11 bases between them. The CDR3 sequence is CSVENRRVNTEAFF. The CDR3, as DNA: TGCAGCGTTGAGAACAGGAGGGTGAACACTGAAGCTTTCTTT.

Written as DNA, the CDR3 is TGTGCCAGCAGCCCCGGAACGGGACAGGGCTTACAGCCCCAGCATTTT. Translated: CASSPGTGQGLQPQHF. The chain links TRBV7-9 to TRBJ1-5, with 9 positions matching TRBD1. J was trimmed by 7 bases and V by 5 bases; bases with no gene match: 12. In germline, CDR1 is SEHNR, CDR2 FQNEAQ (reference sequence). The CDR3 is 16 amino acids. Drawing the rest from reference TRBV7-9 and TRBJ1-5, the complete variable domain is DTGVSQNPRHKITKRGQNVTFRCDPISEHNRLYWYRQTLGQGPEFLTYFQNEAQLEKSRLLSDRFSAERPKGSFSTLEIQRTEQGDSAMYLCASSPGTGQGLQPQHFGDGTRLSIL.

The chain couples TRBV28 to TRBJ2-2; 11 nucleotides agree with TRBD1. This CDR3 contains 14 residues. Trimming cost V 7 bases and J 4 bases; bases outside gene matches: 2. Looked up from germline, CDR1 is MDHEN and CDR2 is SYDVKM. This chain's CDR3 is CASTGTGGTGELFF. Written as DNA, the CDR3 is TGTGCCAGCACAGGGACAGGGGGCACCGGGGAGCTGTTTTTT.

The V and J genes are TRBV11-2 and TRBJ2-5; D gene ambiguous. Between the trimmed V and J ends, which lost 0 bases and 1 base, there was a span of 12 bases. The germline V gene encodes CDR1 SGHAT and CDR2 FQNNGV. This CDR3 is built from 16 residues. CDR3 DNA sequence: TGTGCCAGCAGCTTAGATGTAGGCAGCCTCCAAGAGACCCAGTACTTC. It yields the protein CASSLDVGSLQETQYF.

CDR3 nucleotides: TGTGCCAGCAGCCGAGTTGGAGGCGTGGGGGGAAACACCATATATTTT. Amino acids: CASSRVGGVGGNTIYF. The chain links TRBV7-9 to TRBJ1-3, with D hard to call. Deletions cut 5 bases from V and 4 bases from J, with 18 bases between. The CDR3 contains 16 residues. In germline, CDR1 is SEHNR, CDR2 FQNEAQ (reference sequence).

The chain is built from TRBV9 and TRBJ2-7, with 9 bases lining up with TRBD1. The CDR3 is 14 residues long. Losses at the gene ends were 4 bases for V and 5 bases for J; bases not matched to a gene: 7. Germline loops: CDR1 SGDLS, CDR2 YYNGEE. This CDR3 is CASSPGTGLHEQYF. Here the CDR3 DNA reads TGTGCCAGCAGCCCCGGGACAGGGCTCCACGAGCAGTACTTC.

The genes are TRBV28 and TRBJ1-5, with a possible D match to TRBD1 (5 bases). Between the trimmed V and J ends, which lost 2 bases and 1 base, there was a span of 18 bases. CDR3 length equals 18 residues. CDR1 and CDR2 (germline): MDHEN, SYDVKM. CDR3 DNA: TGTGCCAGCAGTTTAAGGGACCGCTATCTCCCGAGCAATCAGCCCCAGCATTTT. Translation: CASSLRDRYLPSNQPQHF.

This clone appeared a single time. The V gene is TRBV5-1, the J gene TRBJ1-4; no definite D call. Germline lookup yields CDR1 SGHRS and CDR2 YFSETQ. CDR3 length: 13 amino acids. Deletions cut 0 bases from V and 8 bases from J, with 8 bases between. For the CDR3, the DNA is TGCGCCAGCAGCTTGGTGTCCTACGAAAAACTGTTTTTT. Translated, it gives CASSLVSYEKLFF.

The rearrangement links TRBV29-1 to TRBJ2-7; 9 nucleotides match TRBD2. The CDR3 consists of 14 residues. Germline loops: CDR1 SQVTM, CDR2 ANQGSEA. V gave up 5 bases and J gave up 0 bases; unmatched junction bases: 5. The CDR3 region is CSVPDSGGSYEQYF. CDR3 sequence (DNA): TGCAGCGTTCCCGATAGCGGGGGCTCCTACGAGCAGTACTTC.

The CDR3 sequence: CASSTTGTGGKNYGYTF. The CDR3 DNA follows: TGTGCCAGTAGTACGACCGGGACAGGGGGGAAAAACTATGGCTACACCTTC. This chain joins TRBV19 and TRBJ1-2; the match to TRBD1 covers 11 bases. Germline V gene data show CDR1 as LNHDA and CDR2 as SQIVND (reference sequence). V was clipped by 4 bases and J by 2 bases; unmatched bases: 9. The length of the CDR3 is 17 residues.

The V call is TRBV3-1 (or the pseudogene TRBV3-2), the J call TRBJ2-3, with D perhaps being TRBD1 or TRBD2 (6 bases each). The CDR3 is 15 amino acids. CDR1 LGHDT and CDR2 YNNKEL come from the germline V gene (reference sequence). V gave up 1 base and J gave up 1 base, with 9 bases separating them. The CDR3 bases are TGTGCCAGCAGCCAAGGGGGGGCAGGCACAGATACGCAGTATTTT. Translation: CASSQGGAGTDTQYF.